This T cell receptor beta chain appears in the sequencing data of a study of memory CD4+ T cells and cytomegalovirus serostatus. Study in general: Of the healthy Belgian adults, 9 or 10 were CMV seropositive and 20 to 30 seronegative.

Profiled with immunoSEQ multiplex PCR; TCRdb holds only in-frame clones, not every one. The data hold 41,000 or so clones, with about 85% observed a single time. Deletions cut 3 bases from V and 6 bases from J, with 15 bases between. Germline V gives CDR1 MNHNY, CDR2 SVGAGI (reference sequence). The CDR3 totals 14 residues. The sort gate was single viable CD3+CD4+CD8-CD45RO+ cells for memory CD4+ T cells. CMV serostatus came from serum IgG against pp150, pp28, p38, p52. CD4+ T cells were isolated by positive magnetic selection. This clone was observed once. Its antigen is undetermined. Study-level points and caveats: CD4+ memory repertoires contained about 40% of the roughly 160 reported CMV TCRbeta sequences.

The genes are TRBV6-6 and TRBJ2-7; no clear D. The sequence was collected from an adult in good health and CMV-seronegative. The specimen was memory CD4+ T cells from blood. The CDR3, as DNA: TGTGCCAGCAGTTATGGGCAGGCGAGCAGCGAGCAGTACTTC. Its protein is CASSYGQASSEQYF.